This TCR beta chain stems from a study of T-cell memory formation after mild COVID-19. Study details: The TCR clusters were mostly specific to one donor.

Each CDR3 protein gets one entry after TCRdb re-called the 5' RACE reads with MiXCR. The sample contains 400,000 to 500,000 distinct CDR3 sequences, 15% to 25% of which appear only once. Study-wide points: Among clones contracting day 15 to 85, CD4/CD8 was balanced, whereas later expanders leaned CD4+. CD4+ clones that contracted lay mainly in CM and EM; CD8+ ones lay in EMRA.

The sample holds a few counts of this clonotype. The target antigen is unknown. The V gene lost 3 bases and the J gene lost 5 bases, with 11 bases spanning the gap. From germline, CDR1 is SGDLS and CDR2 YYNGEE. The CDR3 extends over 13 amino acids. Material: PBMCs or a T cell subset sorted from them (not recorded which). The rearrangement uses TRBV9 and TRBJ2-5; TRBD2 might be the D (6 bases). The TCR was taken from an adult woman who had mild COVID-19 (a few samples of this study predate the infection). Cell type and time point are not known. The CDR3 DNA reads TGTGCCAGCAGCGAAACTAGCATGGAGACCCAGTACTTC. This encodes CASSETSMETQYF.